This TCR beta chain was sequenced in a study of blood T cell repertoires in COVID-19. This CDR3 is 15 amino acids long. Germline values: CDR1 GTSNPN, CDR2 SVGIG (reference sequence). The V segment lost 6 bases and the J segment 2 bases; nucleotides outside the gene matches: 8. As processed by the authors: Amplified reference gene primers provided the basis for estimating nucleated cell counts. Repertoires were generated with immunoSEQ multiplex PCR, while TCRdb's copy carries only in-frame clones and drops some. V and J calls and clone size come straight from that table; D and trimming were deduced from the DNA. The profile shows 100,000 to 150,000 clones, approximately 80% of them singletons.

Sequenced material: peripheral blood. The V gene is TRBV30, the J gene TRBJ2-5; 11 nucleotides align to TRBD2. The TCR was taken from a man between 65 and 85 years old with acute or convalescent COVID-19. The CDR3 sequence: CACATGLAVQETQYF. Written as DNA, the CDR3 is TGTGCCTGTGCCACGGGACTAGCGGTACAAGAGACCCAGTACTTC.